Given below is one T cell receptor (beta chain) in context. Its antigen remains unknown. Sequencing was performed with immunoSEQ multiplex PCR; in TCRdb, only in-frame clones are kept and a portion is missing. The sample lists around 79,000 clones, around 57% occurring once. The source of the sample is a study of shared clonotypes between healthy human individuals. Study overall: Each donor's CD4 naive and CD4 memory cells filled three plates apiece, CD8 naive two, and CD8 memory one. Findings of the study overall: Relative to clonotypes present in all four donors, those not shared had lower generation probabilities.

Sequenced: memory CD8+ T cells sorted from blood. As to subset: CD45RO+ cells pooled with CCR7-negative TemRA cells. The TCR sequence derives from a man aged 25-40 years in good health.

CDR3 protein: CASSGQLDTDTQYF. DNA of the CDR3: TGTGCCAGCAGTGGACAGCTAGACACAGATACGCAGTATTTT. The chain couples TRBV2 to TRBJ2-3, with D possibly TRBD1 on 5 matching bases. V was shortened by 4 bases and J by 2 bases, with 10 bases between the two germline ends. Germline CDR1 SNHLY, CDR2 FYNNEI. CDR3 length: 14 amino acids.